These 21 T cell receptor beta chains originate from one sample sequenced in a study of cytomegalovirus exposure and HLA in healthy donors. PCR used 60 Vbeta primers and 13 Jbeta primers. This table comes from immunoSEQ multiplex PCR, and its TCRdb copy is limited to in-frame clones, with some not included. The sample consists of 100,000 to 150,000 clones, roughly 80% of them appearing once. Sequencing was performed on PBMCs. The receptors come from a man aged 25-45 years in good health and CMV-seronegative.

This chain joins TRBV4-3 and TRBJ2-3; 8 bases agree with TRBD2. CDR1 and CDR2 (germline): LGHNA, YSLEER. CDR3 length: 18 residues. With V trimmed by 2 bases and J by 0 bases, 10 bases remained unmatched. CDR3 amino acids: CASSQQVSGAFSTDTQYF. The CDR3 region has the DNA TGCGCCAGCAGCCAACAAGTTAGCGGGGCCTTTAGCACAGATACGCAGTATTTT.

The chain links TRBV5-6 to TRBJ1-6, with TRBD1 matching over 9 bases. The germline V gene has CDR1 SGHDT and CDR2 YYEEEE. The CDR3 covers 17 residues. V lost 0 bases and J lost 8; bases outside the gene matches: 9. CDR3 loop: CASSLARRDRADSPLHF. Here the CDR3 DNA reads TGTGCCAGCAGCTTGGCCCGCAGGGACAGGGCGGATTCACCCCTCCACTTT.

The chain employs TRBV10-1 and TRBJ2-2; 7 nucleotides match TRBD1. V trimming: 0 bases; J trimming: 6 bases; junction bases outside the gene matches: 7. CDR1 WNHNN and CDR2 SYGVQD come from the germline V gene (reference sequence). The CDR3 loop spans 16 amino acids. The CDR3 sequence is CASSESSGGRAGELFF. As DNA, the CDR3 is TGCGCCAGCAGTGAGTCGTCAGGGGGACGCGCCGGGGAGCTGTTTTTT.

The V call is TRBV27, the J call TRBJ2-5; weak D call: TRBD1 (6 bases). CDR1 and CDR2 (germline): MNHEY, SMNVEV (reference sequence). The V end lost 5 bases, the J end lost 3 bases, and 13 bases lay between the germline ends. The length of the CDR3 is 14 residues. CDR3 region: CASSPQQGEETQYF. The CDR3 DNA is TGTGCCAGCAGTCCGCAACAGGGTGAAGAGACCCAGTACTTC.

This clone was counted between two and nine times. This rearrangement joins TRBV5-5 to TRBJ2-7; the D gene is possibly TRBD1 (5 bases). From germline, CDR1 is SGHKS and CDR2 YYEKEE (reference sequence). CDR3 length equals 15 residues. V gave up 4 bases and J gave up 0 bases, with 14 bases separating them. CDR3 residues: CASSPMSGASYEQYF. Here the CDR3 DNA reads TGTGCCAGCAGCCCGATGAGTGGGGCCTCCTACGAGCAGTACTTC.

The V call is TRBV21-1, the J call TRBJ1-3; the D call TRBD1 from the table was never checked on the DNA. TRBV21-1 is an annotated pseudogene. The CDR3 extends over 17 amino acids. CDR3 nucleotides: TGTGCCAGCATACCGGGACAGGGTGTGTTCCCTGGAAACACCATATATTTT. Translating it yields CASIPGQGVFPGNTIYF.

This chain joins TRBV9 and TRBJ1-2; 10 bases match TRBD1. After removal of 6 bases from V and 7 bases from J, the junction contained 6 bases not matched to a gene. This CDR3 is 13 amino acids long. The V gene's germline CDR1 is SGDLS and CDR2 YYNGEE. CDR3 residues: CASTGRDRGGYTF. DNA for the CDR3: TGTGCCAGCACGGGCCGGGACAGGGGTGGCTACACCTTC.

The chain couples TRBV4-3 to TRBJ1-3; D may be TRBD1 (5 bases). From germline, CDR1 is LGHNA and CDR2 YSLEER. With 0 bases removed from V and 2 bases from J, the gap between germline ends came to 11 bases. The CDR3 is made up of 16 amino acids. This chain's CDR3 is CASSQDSEGTGNTIYF. The CDR3 DNA follows: TGCGCCAGCAGCCAAGATTCGGAGGGGACTGGAAACACCATATATTTT.

The rearrangement links TRBV5-1 to TRBJ2-3; D is perhaps TRBD2 (7 bases). Germline V gives CDR1 SGHRS, CDR2 YFSETQ. This CDR3 has 16 amino acids. The V gene lost 0 bases and the J gene lost 3 bases, with 14 bases spanning the gap. CDR3 sequence: CASSLERGAGTDTQYF. CDR3 nucleotides: TGCGCCAGCAGCTTGGAACGGGGGGCCGGGACAGATACGCAGTATTTT.

As regards this clone: Compared with germline, one end of the junction differs, possibly owing to a read error. The chain joins TRBV2 to TRBJ2-6; the D gene is possibly TRBD1 (5 bases). CDR1 SNHLY and CDR2 FYNNEI come from the germline V gene. The CDR3 is made up of 15 amino acids. The CDR3 loop is CASSEWGPGANGLTF. CDR3 nucleotide sequence: TGTGCCAGCAGTGAATGGGGCCCTGGGGCCAACGGCCTGACTTTC.

This chain joins TRBV4-3 and TRBJ2-3; unclear D gene. V gave up 4 bases and J gave up 0 bases, with 8 bases separating them. Germline lookup yields CDR1 LGHNA and CDR2 YSLEER. The CDR3 loop spans 14 amino acids. CDR3 in DNA: TGCGCCAGCAGCCGTGGCCTTAGCACAGATACGCAGTATTTT. This gives the protein CASSRGLSTDTQYF.

This clone showed up just once. At the DNA level, this CDR3 is encoded by other sequences in the same sample as well. V usage is TRBV6-4 and J usage is TRBJ1-2; a possible D gene is TRBD1 (5 bases). Germline loops: CDR1 MRHNA, CDR2 SNTAGT. The CDR3 runs 14 residues. Trimming took 6 bases from V and 5 from J, leaving 16 bases between them. CDR3 coding DNA: TGTGCCAGCAGCGCGGACCCGGGGGGGTATGGCTACACCTTC. Protein sequence: CASSADPGGYGYTF.

The chain has TRBV28 and TRBJ2-2; 8 bases align to TRBD2. CDR3 length: 16 amino acids. Germline values: CDR1 MDHEN, CDR2 SYDVKM. Losses at the gene ends were 6 bases for V and 3 bases for J; bases not matched to a gene: 9. The CDR3 loop reads CASRGLVVFDTGELFF. The CDR3 bases are TGTGCCAGCAGGGGACTAGTCGTGTTCGACACCGGGGAGCTGTTTTTT. Combining the CDR3 with reference TRBV28 and TRBJ2-2 gives the whole variable domain DVKVTQSSRYLVKRTGEKVFLECVQDMDHENMFWYRQDPGLGLRLIYFSYDVKMKEKGDIPEGYSVSREKKERFSLILESASTNQTSMYLCASRGLVVFDTGELFFGEGSRLTVL.

The chain combines TRBV9 with TRBJ2-3; 10 bases agree with TRBD2. This CDR3 is 15 amino acids long. The germline CDR1 and CDR2 sequences are SGDLS and YYNGEE. The V and J ends lost 0 bases and 4 bases, in that order; junction bases with no gene match: 2. The CDR3 DNA follows: TGTGCCAGCAGCGTAGTAGCGGGGGGAGCAGATACGCAGTATTTT. Its translation: CASSVVAGGADTQYF.

The rearrangement links TRBV5-1 to TRBJ2-7, with D uncertain. Germline values: CDR1 SGHRS, CDR2 YFSETQ. This CDR3 region has 11 residues. The ends were cut back, 8 bases at V and 2 bases at J, with 8 bases in the middle. This CDR3 reads CASRQTYEQYF. CDR3 coding DNA: TGCGCCAGTAGACAAACCTACGAGCAGTACTTC.

The rearrangement uses TRBV7-9 and TRBJ1-1, with 9 positions matching TRBD1. The CDR3 loop spans 17 amino acids. Germline V gene lookup returns CDR1 SEHNR and CDR2 FQNEAQ (reference sequence). J was trimmed by 5 bases and V by 1 base; bases with no gene match: 11. The CDR3 nucleotides read TGTGCCAGCAGCTTAGTTTGGGACAGGGACCCGAAGACTGAAGCTTTCTTT. Encoded protein: CASSLVWDRDPKTEAFF.

The chain uses TRBV4-3 and TRBJ2-5; 16 bases match TRBD2. The CDR3 loop spans 17 amino acids. V trimming: 1 base; J trimming: 5 bases; junction bases outside the gene matches: 4. In germline, CDR1 is LGHNA, CDR2 YSLEER. CDR3 sequence: CASSQAGTSGGAETQYF. CDR3 DNA sequence: TGCGCCAGCAGCCAAGCCGGGACTAGCGGGGGGGCCGAGACCCAGTACTTC.

The chain combines TRBV18 with TRBJ2-5; D perhaps matches TRBD1 (6 bases). V lost 5 bases and J lost 1, with 11 bases in between. The CDR3 has 14 residues. In germline, CDR1 is KGHSH, CDR2 LQKENI. For the CDR3, the DNA is TGTGCCAGCTCAGTTGGACAGCCCCAAGAGACCCAGTACTTC. Protein sequence: CASSVGQPQETQYF.

CDR3 bases: TGCGCCAGCAGCTTGGACGGGGGTTCACCCCTCCACTTT. Translating it yields CASSLDGGSPLHF. The J gene is TRBJ1-6, the V gene TRBV5-1, with D possibly TRBD1 on 5 matching bases. V was cut by 0 bases and J by 9 bases, with 7 bases left in between. Germline V gene sequence: CDR1 SGHRS, CDR2 YFSETQ. The CDR3 is made up of 13 amino acids.

The chain carries TRBV29-1 and TRBJ1-1, with TRBD1 matching over 8 bases. CDR3 length equals 13 residues. The germline V gene has CDR1 SQVTM and CDR2 ANQGSEA. V lost 7 bases, J lost 3 bases, and 7 bases stayed unmatched. The CDR3 here is CSAGQGPDTEAFF. The CDR3 DNA reads TGCAGCGCCGGACAGGGTCCGGACACTGAAGCTTTCTTT.

The V gene is TRBV6-5, the J gene TRBJ1-1; D remains unclear. The CDR3 is 13 residues long. V was shortened by 5 bases and J by 1 base, with 8 bases between the two germline ends. Germline loops: CDR1 MNHEY, CDR2 SVGAGI. Here the CDR3 reads CASSETENTEAFF. DNA of the CDR3: TGTGCCAGCAGTGAAACAGAGAACACTGAAGCTTTCTTT.